Following are 13 T cell receptor beta chains from one sample sequenced in a study of shared clonotypes between healthy human individuals. CD8 cells regarded as naive lacked CD45RO, were positively chosen for CCR7, and omitted terminally differentiated effector memory CD45RA+ cells. This table comes from immunoSEQ multiplex PCR, and its TCRdb copy is limited to in-frame clones, with some not included. The table records about 2.1 million clones, 85% to 95% of them present only once. The sample was naive CD8+ T cells from PBMCs. The receptor source for this set is a man in his late teens or twenties in good health. Some clones in this sample may be carry-over from other donors' samples.

This chain joins TRBV9 and TRBJ2-7; 10 bases align to TRBD1. Per the germline V gene, CDR1 is SGDLS and CDR2 is YYNGEE. With 3 bases clipped from V and 2 bases from J, the junction kept 8 bases outside the gene matches. The CDR3 contains 16 residues. CDR3 DNA: TGTGCCAGCAGCGCTCACCCCGGGACAGGGGCCTACGAGCAGTACTTC. It translates to CASSAHPGTGAYEQYF. The full variable domain, with the rest looked up from reference TRBV9 and TRBJ2-7, is DSGVTQTPKHLITATGQRVTLRCSPRSGDLSVYWYQQSLDQGLQFLIQYYNGEERAKGNILERFSAQQFPDLHSELNLSSLELGDSALYFCASSAHPGTGAYEQYFGPGTRLTVT.

The chain combines TRBV25-1 with TRBJ1-1, with 10 bases identical to TRBD1. CDR3 length equals 16 residues. The germline V gene encodes CDR1 MGHDK and CDR2 SYGVNS. Trimming took 3 bases from V and 1 from J; bases not matched to a gene: 5. CDR3 DNA sequence: TGTGCCAGCAGTGACCGACAGGGGGCGGCGAACACTGAAGCTTTCTTT. Encoded protein: CASSDRQGAANTEAFF.

The chain is built from TRBV7-9 and TRBJ2-5; no clear D gene. Looked up from germline, CDR1 is SEHNR and CDR2 is FQNEAQ (reference sequence). This CDR3 contains 15 residues. Trimming removed 3 bases from V and 4 bases from J, with 15 bases in between. This CDR3 is CASSFRLGERETQYF. The CDR3 nucleotides are TGTGCCAGCAGCTTCAGGCTAGGCGAGAGAGAGACCCAGTACTTC.

The V gene is TRBV4-1, the J gene TRBJ2-7; 7 nucleotides match TRBD2. The J segment lost 1 base and the V segment lost 1 base, leaving 7 bases of the junction unmatched. The CDR3 is 16 amino acids. Germline V CDR1 and CDR2: MGHRA, YSYEKL. The CDR3 DNA reads TGCGCCAGCAGCCAAGGAGGACTAGTTAGTTCCTACGAGCAGTACTTC. Translating it yields CASSQGGLVSSYEQYF.

The chain couples TRBV21-1 to TRBJ1-5; the D call TRBD1 from the table was never checked on the DNA. TRBV21-1 is flagged as a pseudogene. The CDR3 is 13 residues long. CDR3 coding DNA: TGTGCCAGCAGCAAAGTGGTAGGGGAGCCCCAGCATTTT. Its protein product is CASSKVVGEPQHF.

This chain connects TRBV28 to TRBJ2-3; tentatively, D is TRBD2 (6 bases). The CDR3 spans 14 residues. V dropped 11 bases and J dropped 0 bases, with 15 bases sitting between them. The germline V gene encodes CDR1 MDHEN and CDR2 SYDVKM. The CDR3 spells CAGKGLPSTDTQYF. CDR3 DNA: TGTGCCGGCAAAGGACTACCGAGCACAGATACGCAGTATTTT.

This chain connects TRBV2 to TRBJ2-7; 10 bases line up with TRBD2. This CDR3 has 15 residues. Trimming cost V 6 bases and J 0 bases; bases outside gene matches: 5. Germline values: CDR1 SNHLY, CDR2 FYNNEI. The CDR3 region is CASRGTSGVSYEQYF. For the CDR3, the DNA is TGTGCCAGCAGGGGAACTAGCGGGGTCTCCTACGAGCAGTACTTC. Combining the CDR3 with reference TRBV2 and TRBJ2-7 gives the whole variable domain EPEVTQTPSHQVTQMGQEVILRCVPISNHLYFYWYRQILGQKVEFLVSFYNNEISEKSEIFDDQFSVERPDGSNFTLKIRSTKLEDSAMYFCASRGTSGVSYEQYFGPGTRLTVT.

This chain joins TRBV9 and TRBJ2-3, with 8 bases that match TRBD2. Trimming at V came to 0 bases and at J to 10 bases, leaving 7 bases not matched to a gene. This CDR3 is 14 amino acids long. Germline V CDR1 and CDR2: SGDLS, YYNGEE. The CDR3, as DNA: TGTGCCAGCAGCGTAGGGGAGCGGGAGTTCGCGCAGTATTTT. Residues: CASSVGEREFAQYF. Looking up the rest from reference TRBV9 and TRBJ2-3 gives the full variable domain: DSGVTQTPKHLITATGQRVTLRCSPRSGDLSVYWYQQSLDQGLQFLIQYYNGEERAKGNILERFSAQQFPDLHSELNLSSLELGDSALYFCASSVGEREFAQYFGPGTRLTVL.

V usage is TRBV6-1 and J usage is TRBJ2-7; 8 bases are a match to TRBD1. The germline V gene has CDR1 MNHNS and CDR2 SASEGT. With 3 bases clipped from V and 4 bases from J, the junction kept 5 bases outside the gene matches. The length of the CDR3 is 14 residues. Here the CDR3 reads CASSDRGLRYEQYF. The CDR3 DNA reads as TGTGCCAGCAGTGACAGGGGGCTAAGGTACGAGCAGTACTTC.

The chain links TRBV5-5 to TRBJ2-4; D gene ambiguous. The CDR3 spans 15 residues. V was cut by 0 bases and J by 0 bases, with 7 bases left in between. In germline, CDR1 is SGHKS, CDR2 YYEKEE (reference sequence). CDR3 sequence reads: CASSLAWAAKNIQYF. CDR3 nucleotides: TGTGCCAGCAGCTTGGCCTGGGCAGCCAAAAACATTCAGTACTTC. Looking up the rest from reference TRBV5-5 and TRBJ2-4 gives the full variable domain: DAGVTQSPTHLIKTRGQQVTLRCSPISGHKSVSWYQQVLGQGPQFIFQYYEKEERGRGNFPDRFSARQFPNYSSELNVNALLLGDSALYLCASSLAWAAKNIQYFGAGTRLSVL.

The chain combines TRBV6-5 with TRBJ2-2; 11 positions match TRBD2. J was trimmed by 5 bases and V by 6 bases; bases with no gene match: 5. Germline lookup yields CDR1 MNHEY and CDR2 SVGAGI. The CDR3 covers 15 residues. Here the CDR3 DNA reads TGTGCCAGCAGAGTGGGACTAGCGGAAACCGGGGAGCTGTTTTTT. The encoded protein is CASRVGLAETGELFF.

The V call is TRBV7-8, the J call TRBJ1-2; 7 nucleotides match TRBD1. The germline V gene has CDR1 SGHVS and CDR2 FQNEAQ. V shed 2 bases, J shed 5 bases, and the junction held 2 bases outside the gene matches. This CDR3 is built from 13 residues. DNA for the CDR3: TGTGCCAGCAGCTTATTACAGGGGTATGGCTACACCTTC. As protein: CASSLLQGYGYTF.

The chain couples TRBV15 to TRBJ2-1; 11 positions agree with TRBD2. Trimming took 5 bases from V and 6 from J; bases not matched to a gene: 9. This CDR3 has 16 amino acids. The germline V gene has CDR1 LNHNV and CDR2 YYDKDF (reference sequence). This CDR3 reads CATSSKGSGRVNEQFF. The DNA of the CDR3 is TGTGCCACCAGCTCGAAGGGTAGCGGGAGGGTCAATGAGCAGTTCTTC.